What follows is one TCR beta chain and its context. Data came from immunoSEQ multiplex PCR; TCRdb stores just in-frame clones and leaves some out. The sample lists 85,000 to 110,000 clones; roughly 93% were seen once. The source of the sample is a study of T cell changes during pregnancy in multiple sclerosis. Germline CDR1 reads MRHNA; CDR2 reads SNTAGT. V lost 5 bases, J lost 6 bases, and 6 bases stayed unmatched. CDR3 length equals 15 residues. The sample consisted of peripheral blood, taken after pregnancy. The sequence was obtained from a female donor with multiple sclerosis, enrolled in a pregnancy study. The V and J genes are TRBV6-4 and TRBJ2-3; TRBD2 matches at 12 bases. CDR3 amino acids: CASSKTSGRTDTQYF. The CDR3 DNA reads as TGTGCCAGCAGTAAGACTAGCGGGAGAACGGATACGCAGTATTTT.